This T cell receptor (beta chain) was observed in a study of blood T cell repertoires in COVID-19. Germline V gives CDR1 SGHNT, CDR2 YYREEE (reference sequence). Germline trimming cut 2 bases from V and 4 bases from J; bases unmatched to any gene: 5. This CDR3 has 15 amino acids. Method: immunoSEQ multiplex PCR; TCRdb's copy keeps in-frame clones and lacks some. The sample has about 230,000 clones, 65% to 85% seen once. This receptor was taken from a man aged 80 or over with acute or convalescent COVID-19. The chain combines TRBV5-4 with TRBJ1-2; TRBD1 matches at 10 bases. Specimen: peripheral blood. The CDR3 bases are TGTGCCAGCAGCTTCGTGACAGGGGGCGTCTATGGCTACACCTTC. Translating it yields CASSFVTGGVYGYTF.